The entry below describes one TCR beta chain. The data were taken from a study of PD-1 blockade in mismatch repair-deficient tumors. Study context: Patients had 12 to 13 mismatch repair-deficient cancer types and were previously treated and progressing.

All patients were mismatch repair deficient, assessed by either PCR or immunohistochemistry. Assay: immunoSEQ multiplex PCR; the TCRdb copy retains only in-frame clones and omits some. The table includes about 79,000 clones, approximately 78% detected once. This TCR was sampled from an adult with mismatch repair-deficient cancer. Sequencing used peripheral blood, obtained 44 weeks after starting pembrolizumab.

CDR3 in amino acids: CASSFAGDETQYF. In nucleotides, the CDR3 is TGTGCCAGCAGCTTTGCAGGTGATGAGACCCAGTACTTC. The chain recombines TRBV11-2 with TRBJ2-5, with unresolved D. Germline CDR1 SGHAT, CDR2 FQNNGV. V was pared by 3 bases and J by 5 bases, with 10 bases between. The CDR3 length is 13 residues. The whole variable domain, filled in from reference TRBV11-2 and TRBJ2-5, reads EAGVAQSPRYKIIEKRQSVAFWCNPISGHATLYWYQQILGQGPKLLIQFQNNGVVDDSQLPKDRFSAERLKGVDSTLKIQPAKLEDSAVYLCASSFAGDETQYFGPGTRLLVL.